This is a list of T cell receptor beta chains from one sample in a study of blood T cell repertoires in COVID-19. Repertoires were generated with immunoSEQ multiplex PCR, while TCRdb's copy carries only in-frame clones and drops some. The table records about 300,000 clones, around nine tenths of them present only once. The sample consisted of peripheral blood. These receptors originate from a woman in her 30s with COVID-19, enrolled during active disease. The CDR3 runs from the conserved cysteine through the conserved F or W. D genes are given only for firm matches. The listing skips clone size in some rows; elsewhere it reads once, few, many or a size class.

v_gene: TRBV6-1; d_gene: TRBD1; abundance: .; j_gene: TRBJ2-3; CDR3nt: TGTGCCAGCAGTGAAAGGTGGGCAGGGGGCAATGTTGGCACAGATACGCAGTATTTT; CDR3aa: CASSERWAGGNVGTDTQYF
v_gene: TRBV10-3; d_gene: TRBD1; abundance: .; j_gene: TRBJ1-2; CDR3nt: TGTGCCTCGACAGGGTTCGGCCTATACACCTTC; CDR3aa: CASTGFGLYTF
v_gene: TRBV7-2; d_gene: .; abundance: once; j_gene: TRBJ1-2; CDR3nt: TGTGCCAGCAGCGGAGGAGGGATCGGCTATGGCTACACCTTC; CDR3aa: CASSGGGIGYGYTF
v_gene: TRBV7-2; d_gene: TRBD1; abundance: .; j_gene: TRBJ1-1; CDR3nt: TGTGCCAGCAGCTTATCCGGGACAGGGGGTGGCGGAACTGAAGCTTTCTTT; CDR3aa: CASSLSGTGGGGTEAFF
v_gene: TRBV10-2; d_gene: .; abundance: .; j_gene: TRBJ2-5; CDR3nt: TGCGCCAGCAGTGAGTCGTTAGGCAGTCGAGGTGGCCAGTACTTC; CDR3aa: CASSESLGSRGGQYF
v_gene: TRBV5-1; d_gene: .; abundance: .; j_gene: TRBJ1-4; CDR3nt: TGCGCCAGCCTGGACACTTGGAATGAAAAACTGTTTTTT; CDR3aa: CASLDTWNEKLFF
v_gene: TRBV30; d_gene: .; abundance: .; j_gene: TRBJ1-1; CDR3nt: TGTGCCTGGACGGTTTACAACACTGAAGCTTTCTTT; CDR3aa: CAWTVYNTEAFF
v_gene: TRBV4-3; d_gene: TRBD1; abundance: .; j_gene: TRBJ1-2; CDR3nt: TGCGCCAGCAGCCCCCGGACAGGGGGGGACTATGGCTACACCTTC; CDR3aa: CASSPRTGGDYGYTF
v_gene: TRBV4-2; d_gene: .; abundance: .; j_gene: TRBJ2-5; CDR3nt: TGTGCCAGCAGCTCCCGGGGTAGCGGATCCCAAGAGACCCAGTACTTC; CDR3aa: CASSSRGSGSQETQYF
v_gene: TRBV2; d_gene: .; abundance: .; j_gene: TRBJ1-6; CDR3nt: TGTGCCAGCAGCCTTCAGGTCAGGGGCTCGAATTCACCCCTCCACTTT; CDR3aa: CASSLQVRGSNSPLHF
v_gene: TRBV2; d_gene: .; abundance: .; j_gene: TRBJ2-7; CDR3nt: TGTGCCAGCAGTGAATCCAGGACCTACGAGCAGTACTTC; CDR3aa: CASSESRTYEQYF
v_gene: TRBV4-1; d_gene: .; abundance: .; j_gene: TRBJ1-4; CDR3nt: TGCGCCAGCAGCCAAGTCACAGCCGTACGGGAAAAACTGTTTTTT; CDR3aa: CASSQVTAVREKLFF
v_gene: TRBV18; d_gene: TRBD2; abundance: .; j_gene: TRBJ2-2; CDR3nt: TGTGCCAGCTTTGAGCGGGGAACTACCGGGGAGCTGTTTTTT; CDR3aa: CASFERGTTGELFF
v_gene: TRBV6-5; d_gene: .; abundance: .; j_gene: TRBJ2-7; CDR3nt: TGTGCCAGCAGTTACTCACCACAGGGTAGTGCCGAGCAGTACTTC; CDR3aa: CASSYSPQGSAEQYF
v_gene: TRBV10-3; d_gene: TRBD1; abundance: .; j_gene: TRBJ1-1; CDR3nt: TGTGCCATCAGCAGACAGGGGGGAATGACTGAAGCTTTCTTT; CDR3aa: CAISRQGGMTEAFF
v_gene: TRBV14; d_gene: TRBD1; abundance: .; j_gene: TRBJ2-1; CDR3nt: TGTGCCAGCAGCCGACAGGGGTTTTTGGATGAGCAGTTCTTC; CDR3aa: CASSRQGFLDEQFF
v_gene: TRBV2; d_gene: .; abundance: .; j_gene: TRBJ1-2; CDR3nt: TGTGCCAGCGGCATGGGCAAAAACTATGGCTACACCTTC; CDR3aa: CASGMGKNYGYTF
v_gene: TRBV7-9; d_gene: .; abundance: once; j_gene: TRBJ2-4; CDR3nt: TGTGCCAGCAGCTTAACAGGCCTAGCCAAAAACATTCAGTACTTC; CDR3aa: CASSLTGLAKNIQYF
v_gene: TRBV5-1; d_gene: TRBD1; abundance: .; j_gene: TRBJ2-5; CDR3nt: TGCGCCAGCAGCTGGGGGACAGGGGGCGTCGTGGAGACCCAGTACTTC; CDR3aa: CASSWGTGGVVETQYF
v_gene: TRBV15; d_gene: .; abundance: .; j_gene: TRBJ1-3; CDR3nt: TGTGCCACCAGCATTGGCTACGGGGGGCCGGACACCATATATTTT; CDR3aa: CATSIGYGGPDTIYF
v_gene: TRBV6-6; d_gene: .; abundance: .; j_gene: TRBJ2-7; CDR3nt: TGTGCCAGCAGAAGAGCGGGCACCTACGAGCAGTACTTC; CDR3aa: CASRRAGTYEQYF
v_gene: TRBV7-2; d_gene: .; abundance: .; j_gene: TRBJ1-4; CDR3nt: TGTGCCAGCAGCTCTGCCGGGGGAAAACTGTTTTTT; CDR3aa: CASSSAGGKLFF
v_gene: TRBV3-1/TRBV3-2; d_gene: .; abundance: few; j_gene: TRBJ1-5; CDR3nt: TGTGCCAGCAGCCAGGAGAACAATCAGCCCCAGCATTTT; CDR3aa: CASSQENNQPQHF
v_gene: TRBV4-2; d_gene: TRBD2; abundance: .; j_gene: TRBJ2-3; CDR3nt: TGTGCCAGCAGCCATGGACTAGCGGGGGGCCGTAGCACAGATACGCAGTATTTT; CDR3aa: CASSHGLAGGRSTDTQYF
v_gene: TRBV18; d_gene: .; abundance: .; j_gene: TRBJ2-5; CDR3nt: TGTGCCAGCTCATCCCGACGGGATTTACAAGAGACCCAGTACTTC; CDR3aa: CASSSRRDLQETQYF
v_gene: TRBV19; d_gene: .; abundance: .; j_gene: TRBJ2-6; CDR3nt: TGTGCCAGTAGTATCTCGGACACGTCTGGGGCCAACGTCCTGACTTTC; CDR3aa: CASSISDTSGANVLTF
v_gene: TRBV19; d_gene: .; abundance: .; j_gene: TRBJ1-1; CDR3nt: TGTGCCAGTAGTATTGGAGGGTTGAACACTGAAGCTTTCTTT; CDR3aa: CASSIGGLNTEAFF
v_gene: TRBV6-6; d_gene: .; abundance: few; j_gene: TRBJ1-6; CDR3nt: TGTGCCAGCAGTGTTGAGGCCTATTCACCCCTCCACTTT; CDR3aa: CASSVEAYSPLHF
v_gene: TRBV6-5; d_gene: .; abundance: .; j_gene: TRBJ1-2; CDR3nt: TGTGCCAGCAGTTACTCGAGGGCATATGGCTACACCTTC; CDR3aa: CASSYSRAYGYTF
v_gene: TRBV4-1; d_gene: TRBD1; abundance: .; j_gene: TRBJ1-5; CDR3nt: TGCGCCAGCAGCCAAACCGCTGACAGGGGGCATCAGCCCCAGCATTTT; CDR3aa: CASSQTADRGHQPQHF